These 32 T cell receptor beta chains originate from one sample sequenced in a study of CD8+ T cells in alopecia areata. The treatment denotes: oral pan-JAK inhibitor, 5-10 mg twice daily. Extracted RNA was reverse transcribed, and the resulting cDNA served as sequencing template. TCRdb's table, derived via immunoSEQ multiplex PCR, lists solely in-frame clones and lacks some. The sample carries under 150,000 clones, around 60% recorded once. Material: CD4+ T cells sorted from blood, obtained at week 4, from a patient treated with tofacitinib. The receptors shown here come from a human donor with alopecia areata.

The CDR3 region has the DNA TGTGCCAGTACCTCCTCCAGGCGGCCCCAGCATTTT. It specifies CASTSSRRPQHF. This chain links TRBV19 with TRBJ1-5; D unresolved. V was trimmed by 7 bases and J by 9 bases, leaving 13 bases between them. The CDR3 extends over 12 amino acids. Germline V lookup: CDR1 LNHDA, CDR2 SQIVND (reference sequence).

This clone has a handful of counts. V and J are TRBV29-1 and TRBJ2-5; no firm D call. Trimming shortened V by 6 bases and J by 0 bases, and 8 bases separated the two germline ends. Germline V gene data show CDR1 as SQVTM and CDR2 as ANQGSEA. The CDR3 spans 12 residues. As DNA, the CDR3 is TGCAGCGTGTTCAAAGACCAAGAGACCCAGTACTTC. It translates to CSVFKDQETQYF. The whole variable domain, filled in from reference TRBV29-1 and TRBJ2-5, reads SAVISQKPSRDICQRGTSLTIQCQVDSQVTMMFWYRQQPGQSLTLIATANQGSEATYESGFVIDKFPISRPNLTFSTLTVSNMSPEDSSIYLCSVFKDQETQYFGPGTRLLVL.

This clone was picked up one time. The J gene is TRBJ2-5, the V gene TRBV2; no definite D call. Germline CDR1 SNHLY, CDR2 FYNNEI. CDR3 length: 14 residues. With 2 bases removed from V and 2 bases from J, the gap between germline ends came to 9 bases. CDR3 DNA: TGTGCCAGCAGTGAAAGGGCGGAACAAGAGACCCAGTACTTC. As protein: CASSERAEQETQYF.

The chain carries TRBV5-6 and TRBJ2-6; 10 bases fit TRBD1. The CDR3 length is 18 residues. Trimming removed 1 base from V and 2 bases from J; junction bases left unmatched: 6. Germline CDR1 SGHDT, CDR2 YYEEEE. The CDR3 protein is CASSLFETGGAGANVLTF. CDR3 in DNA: TGTGCCAGCAGCTTGTTTGAGACAGGGGGCGCTGGGGCCAACGTCCTGACTTTC.

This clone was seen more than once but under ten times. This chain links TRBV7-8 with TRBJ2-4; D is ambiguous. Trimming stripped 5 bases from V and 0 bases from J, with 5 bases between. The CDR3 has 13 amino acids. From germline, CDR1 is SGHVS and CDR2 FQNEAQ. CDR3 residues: CASSLLAKNIQYF. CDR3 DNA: TGTGCCAGCAGCCTGCTAGCCAAAAACATTCAGTACTTC.

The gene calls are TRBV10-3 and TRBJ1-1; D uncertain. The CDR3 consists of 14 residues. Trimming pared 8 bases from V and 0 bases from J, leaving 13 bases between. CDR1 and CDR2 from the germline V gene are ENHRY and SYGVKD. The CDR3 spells CAIAERTLNTEAFF. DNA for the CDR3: TGTGCCATCGCTGAACGGACCCTGAACACTGAAGCTTTCTTT.

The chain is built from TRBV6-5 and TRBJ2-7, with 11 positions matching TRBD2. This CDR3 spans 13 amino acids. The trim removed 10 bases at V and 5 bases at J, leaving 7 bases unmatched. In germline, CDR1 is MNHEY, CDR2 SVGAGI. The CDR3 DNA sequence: TGTGCCACCAGACTAGCGGGGTCACACGAGCAGTACTTC. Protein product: CATRLAGSHEQYF.

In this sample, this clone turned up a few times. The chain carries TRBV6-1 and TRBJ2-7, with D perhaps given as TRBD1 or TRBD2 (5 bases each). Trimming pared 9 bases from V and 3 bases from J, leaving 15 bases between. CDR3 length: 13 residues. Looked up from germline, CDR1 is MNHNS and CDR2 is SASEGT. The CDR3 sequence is CASKRGFYYEQYF. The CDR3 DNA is TGTGCCAGTAAGAGGGGATTCTACTACGAGCAGTACTTC.

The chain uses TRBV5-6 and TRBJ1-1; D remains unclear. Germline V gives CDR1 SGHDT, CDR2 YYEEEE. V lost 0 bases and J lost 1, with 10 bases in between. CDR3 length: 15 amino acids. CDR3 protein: CASSLADLSNTEAFF. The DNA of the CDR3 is TGTGCCAGCAGCTTGGCCGACCTTTCGAACACTGAAGCTTTCTTT.

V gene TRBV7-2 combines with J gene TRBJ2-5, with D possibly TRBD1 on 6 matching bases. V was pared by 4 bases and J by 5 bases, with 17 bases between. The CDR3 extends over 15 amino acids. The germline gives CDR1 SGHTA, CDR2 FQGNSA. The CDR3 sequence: CASSSPENRAETQYF. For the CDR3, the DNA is TGTGCCAGCAGCTCGCCGGAAAACAGGGCCGAGACCCAGTACTTC.

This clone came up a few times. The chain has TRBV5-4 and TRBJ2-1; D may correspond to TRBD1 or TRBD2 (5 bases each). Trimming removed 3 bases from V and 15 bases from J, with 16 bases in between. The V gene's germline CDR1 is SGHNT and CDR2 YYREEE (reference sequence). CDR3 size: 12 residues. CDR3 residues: CASSYGRDGGFF. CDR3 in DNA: TGTGCCAGCAGCTATGGTCGGGACGGAGGGTTCTTC.

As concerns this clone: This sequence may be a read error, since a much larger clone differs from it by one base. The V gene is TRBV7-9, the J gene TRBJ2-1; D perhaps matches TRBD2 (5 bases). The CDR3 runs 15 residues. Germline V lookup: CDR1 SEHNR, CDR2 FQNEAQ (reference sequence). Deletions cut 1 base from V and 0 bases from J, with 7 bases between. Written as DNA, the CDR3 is TGTGCCAGCAGCTTAGAGCGGAACTCCTACAATGAGCAGTTCTTC. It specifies CASSLERNSYNEQFF. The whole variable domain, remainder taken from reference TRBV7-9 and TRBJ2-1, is DTGVSQNPRHKITKRGQNVTFRCDPISEHNRLYWYRQTLGQGPEFLTYFQNEAQLEKSRLLSDRFSAERPKGSFSTLEIQRTEQGDSAMYLCASSLERNSYNEQFFGPGTRLTVL.

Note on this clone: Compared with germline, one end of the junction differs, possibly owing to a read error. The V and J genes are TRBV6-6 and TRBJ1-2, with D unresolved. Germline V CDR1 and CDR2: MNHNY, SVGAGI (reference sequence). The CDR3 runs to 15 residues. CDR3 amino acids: CAISVNGREVYGYTF. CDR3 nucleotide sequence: TGTGCCATCAGTGTTAATGGACGGGAGGTCTATGGCTACACCTTC.

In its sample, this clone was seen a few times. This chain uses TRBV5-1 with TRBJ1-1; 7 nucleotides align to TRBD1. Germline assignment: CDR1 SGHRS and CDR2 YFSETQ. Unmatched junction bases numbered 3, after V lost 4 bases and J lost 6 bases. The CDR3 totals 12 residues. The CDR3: CASSQTGPEAFF. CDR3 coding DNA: TGCGCCAGCAGCCAGACAGGGCCTGAAGCTTTCTTT.

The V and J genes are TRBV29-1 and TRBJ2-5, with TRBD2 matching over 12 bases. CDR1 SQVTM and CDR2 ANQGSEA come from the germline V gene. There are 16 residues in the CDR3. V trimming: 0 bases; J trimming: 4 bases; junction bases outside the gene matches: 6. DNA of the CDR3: TGCAGCGTTGAAGATCGGCTAGCGGGAGGGCTAGAGACCCAGTACTTC. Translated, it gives CSVEDRLAGGLETQYF.

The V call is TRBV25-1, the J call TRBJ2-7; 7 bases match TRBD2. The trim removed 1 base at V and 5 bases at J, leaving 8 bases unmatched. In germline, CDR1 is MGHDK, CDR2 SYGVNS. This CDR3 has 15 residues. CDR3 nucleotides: TGTGCCAGCAGTGAATCTGGCGGGAGTCACCACGAGCAGTACTTC. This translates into CASSESGGSHHEQYF.

The CDR3 sequence is CATSRYSGGGYEQYF. CDR3 DNA: TGTGCCACCAGCAGGTATAGCGGGGGGGGCTACGAGCAGTACTTC. The V and J genes are TRBV15 and TRBJ2-7; 11 bases agree with TRBD2. The CDR3 covers 15 residues. V shed 3 bases, J shed 3 bases, and the junction held 4 bases outside the gene matches. Germline CDR1 is LNHNV and CDR2 is YYDKDF (reference sequence).

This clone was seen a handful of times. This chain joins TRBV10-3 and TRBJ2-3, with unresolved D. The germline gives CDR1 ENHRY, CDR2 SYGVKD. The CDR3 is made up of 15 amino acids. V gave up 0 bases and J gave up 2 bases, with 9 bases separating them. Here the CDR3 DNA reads TGTGCCATCAGTGAGTCTTCGGCCGACACAGATACGCAGTATTTT. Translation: CAISESSADTDTQYF.

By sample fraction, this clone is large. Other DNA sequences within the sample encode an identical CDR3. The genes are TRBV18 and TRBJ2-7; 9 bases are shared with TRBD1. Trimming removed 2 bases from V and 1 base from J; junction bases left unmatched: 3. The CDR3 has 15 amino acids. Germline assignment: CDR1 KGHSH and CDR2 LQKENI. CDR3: CASSPDGTGSYEQYF. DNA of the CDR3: TGTGCCAGCTCACCAGACGGGACAGGGTCCTACGAGCAGTACTTC.

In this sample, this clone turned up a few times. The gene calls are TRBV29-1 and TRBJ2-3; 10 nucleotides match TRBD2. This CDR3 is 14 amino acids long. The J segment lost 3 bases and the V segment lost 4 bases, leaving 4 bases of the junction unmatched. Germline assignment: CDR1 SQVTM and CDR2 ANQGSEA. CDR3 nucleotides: TGCAGCGTTGCGGGACTAGCGACGACAGATACGCAGTATTTT. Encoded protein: CSVAGLATTDTQYF.

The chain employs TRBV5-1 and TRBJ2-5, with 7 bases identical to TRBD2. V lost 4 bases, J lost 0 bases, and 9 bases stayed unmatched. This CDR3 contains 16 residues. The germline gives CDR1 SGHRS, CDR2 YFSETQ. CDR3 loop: CASSPVAGVHQETQYF. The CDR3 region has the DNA TGCGCCAGCAGCCCCGTGGCGGGGGTTCACCAAGAGACCCAGTACTTC.

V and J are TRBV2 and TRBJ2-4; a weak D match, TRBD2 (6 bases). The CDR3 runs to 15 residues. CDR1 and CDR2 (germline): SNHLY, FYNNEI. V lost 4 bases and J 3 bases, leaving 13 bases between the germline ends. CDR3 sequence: CASSVSTRGKNIQYF. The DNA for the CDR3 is TGTGCCAGCAGTGTTTCGACTAGAGGCAAAAACATTCAGTACTTC.

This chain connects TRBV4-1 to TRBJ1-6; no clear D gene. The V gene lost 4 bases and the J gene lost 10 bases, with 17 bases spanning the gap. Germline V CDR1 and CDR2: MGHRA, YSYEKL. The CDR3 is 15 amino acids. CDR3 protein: CASSLEIGERSPLHF. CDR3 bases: TGCGCCAGCAGCCTAGAGATAGGAGAGCGGTCACCCCTCCACTTT.

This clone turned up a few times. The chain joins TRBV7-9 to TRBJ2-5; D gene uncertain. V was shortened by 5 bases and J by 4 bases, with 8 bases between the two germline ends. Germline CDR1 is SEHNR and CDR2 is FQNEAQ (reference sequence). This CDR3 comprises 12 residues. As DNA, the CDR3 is TGTGCCAGCAGCCACCCAAGAGAGACCCAGTACTTC. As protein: CASSHPRETQYF.

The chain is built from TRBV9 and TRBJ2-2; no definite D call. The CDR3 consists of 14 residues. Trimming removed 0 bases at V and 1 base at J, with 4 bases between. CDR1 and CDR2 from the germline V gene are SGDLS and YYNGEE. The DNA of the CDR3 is TGTGCCAGCAGCGTAGATGGGAACACCGGGGAGCTGTTTTTT. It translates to CASSVDGNTGELFF.

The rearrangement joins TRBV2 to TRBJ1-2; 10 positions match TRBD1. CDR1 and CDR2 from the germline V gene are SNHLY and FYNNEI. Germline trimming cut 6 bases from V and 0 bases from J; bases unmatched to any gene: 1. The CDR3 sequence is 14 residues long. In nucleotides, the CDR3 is TGTGCCAGCAGCGGACAGGGGGCTAACTATGGCTACACCTTC. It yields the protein CASSGQGANYGYTF.

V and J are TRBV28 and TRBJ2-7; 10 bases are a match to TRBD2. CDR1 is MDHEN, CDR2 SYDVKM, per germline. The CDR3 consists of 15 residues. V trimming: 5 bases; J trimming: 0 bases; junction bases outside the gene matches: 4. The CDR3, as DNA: TGTGCCAGCAGTACCTCTAGCGGGAGCTCCTACGAGCAGTACTTC. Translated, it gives CASSTSSGSSYEQYF.

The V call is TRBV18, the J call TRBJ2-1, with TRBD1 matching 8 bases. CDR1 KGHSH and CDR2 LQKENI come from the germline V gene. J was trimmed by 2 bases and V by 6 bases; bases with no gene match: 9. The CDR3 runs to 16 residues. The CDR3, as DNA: TGTGCCAGCTCCTCAGAGGACAGGGTGGCCTACAATGAGCAGTTCTTC. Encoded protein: CASSSEDRVAYNEQFF.

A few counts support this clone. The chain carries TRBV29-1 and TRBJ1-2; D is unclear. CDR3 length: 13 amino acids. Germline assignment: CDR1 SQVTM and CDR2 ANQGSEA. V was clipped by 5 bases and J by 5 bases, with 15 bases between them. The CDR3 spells CSVSTGELYGYTF. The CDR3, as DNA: TGCAGCGTTTCCACCGGCGAGTTATATGGCTACACCTTC.

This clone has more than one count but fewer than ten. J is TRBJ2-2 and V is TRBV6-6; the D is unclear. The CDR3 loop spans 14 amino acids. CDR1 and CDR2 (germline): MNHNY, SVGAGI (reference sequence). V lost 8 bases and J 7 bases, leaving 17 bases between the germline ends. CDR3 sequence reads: CASSDSFVGGELFF. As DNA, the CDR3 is TGTGCCAGCTCTGACTCGTTTGTGGGCGGGGAGCTGTTTTTT.

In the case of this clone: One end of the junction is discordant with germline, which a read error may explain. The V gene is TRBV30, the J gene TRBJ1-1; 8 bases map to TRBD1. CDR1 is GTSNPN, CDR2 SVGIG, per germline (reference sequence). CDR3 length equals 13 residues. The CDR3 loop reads CARRDRGGTEAFF. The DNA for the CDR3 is TGTGCCCGGAGAGACAGGGGTGGCACTGAAGCTTTCTTT.

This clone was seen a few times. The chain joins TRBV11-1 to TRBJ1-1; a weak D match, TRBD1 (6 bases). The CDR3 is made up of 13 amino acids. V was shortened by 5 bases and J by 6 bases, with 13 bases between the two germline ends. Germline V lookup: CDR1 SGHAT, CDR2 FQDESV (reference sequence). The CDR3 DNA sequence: TGTGCCAGCAGCGTTTCAGGGGTCGCTGAAGCTTTCTTT. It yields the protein CASSVSGVAEAFF. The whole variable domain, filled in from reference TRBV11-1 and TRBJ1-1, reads EAEVAQSPRYKITEKSQAVAFWCDPISGHATLYWYRQILGQGPELLVQFQDESVVDDSQLPKDRFSAERLKGVDSTLKIQPAELGDSAMYLCASSVSGVAEAFFGQGTRLTVV.